This TCR beta chain is drawn from a study of OX40 agonist ivuxolimab in advanced cancers. For the study at large: Melanoma, hepatocellular carcinoma, head and neck or renal cell cancer occurred in dose-escalation patients. Overall study findings and caveats: Expansion of clones was among the lowest in partial responders at 0.1-3.0 mg/kg. Averaging showed that CD8+ T cells had more expanded clones than CD4+ did.

Autoimmune disease history or systemic immunosuppression was exclusionary. With regard to this clone: Its target is not known.

This CDR3 is built from 17 residues. Germline V CDR1 and CDR2: SGHRS, YFSETQ. With 0 bases removed from V and 0 bases from J, the gap between germline ends came to 10 bases. TCRdb's table, derived via immunoSEQ multiplex PCR, lists solely in-frame clones and lacks some. This sample yields some 34,000 clones, of which less than 85% are seen a single time; about 22% belongs to the top ten. Sequencing used CD4+ or CD8+ T cells sorted from blood, obtained in a trial of the OX40 agonist ivuxolimab. V gene TRBV5-1 combines with J gene TRBJ2-6, with D possibly being TRBD2 (6 bases). The receptor was derived from an adult with an advanced solid tumor such as melanoma, head and neck, liver or kidney cancer. The CDR3 region has the DNA TGCGCCAGCAGCTTGGAAAGCGGGTTCTCTGGGGCCAACGTCCTGACTTTC. This sequence encodes CASSLESGFSGANVLTF.